What follows are 9 T cell receptor beta chains derived from one specimen sequenced in a study of a mutant IDH1 vaccine in newly diagnosed glioma. Produced via immunoSEQ multiplex PCR; TCRdb's table is partial and in-frame only. The data show 55,000 or so clones, with 80% seen just once and 6.2% held by the top ten. These receptors' targets are unknown. The time point was: week 23, last vaccination. A 20-mer mutant IDH1 peptide at 300 ug was injected subcutaneously with topical imiquimod. The sequences come from PBMCs, collected from a glioma patient whose treatment included an IDH1 peptide vaccine. These TCRs come from a man aged 35 to 55 with glioma.

The chain combines TRBV5-1 with TRBJ2-1; possibly TRBD1 or TRBD2 for D (6 bases each). Germline assignment: CDR1 SGHRS and CDR2 YFSETQ. With 4 bases removed from V and 3 bases from J, the gap between germline ends came to 14 bases. The CDR3 contains 15 residues. The DNA for the CDR3 is TGCGCCAGCAGCCTAACGGGGGCTGTCTACAATGAGCAGTTCTTC. The encoded protein is CASSLTGAVYNEQFF.

The chain is built from TRBV29-1 and TRBJ1-1, with D possibly TRBD1 on 5 matching bases. The CDR3 is 14 residues long. CDR1 SQVTM and CDR2 ANQGSEA come from the germline V gene. V was cut by 6 bases and J by 0 bases, with 14 bases left in between. This CDR3 is CSVQGFLMNTEAFF. Written as DNA, the CDR3 is TGCAGCGTCCAGGGTTTCCTGATGAACACTGAAGCTTTCTTT.

As DNA, the CDR3 is TGCGCCAGCAGGTCGGTCGGGGCAGTAGAGACCCAGTACTTC. This codes for CASRSVGAVETQYF. The chain combines TRBV5-1 with TRBJ2-5, with D perhaps being TRBD1 or TRBD2 (5 bases each). This CDR3 spans 14 amino acids. Germline CDR1 and CDR2: SGHRS and YFSETQ. Trimming stripped 5 bases from V and 4 bases from J, with 15 bases between.

The chain joins TRBV13 to TRBJ2-7; 10 positions match TRBD1. V shed 0 bases, J shed 5 bases, and the junction held 4 bases outside the gene matches. The length of the CDR3 is 15 residues. The germline V gene has CDR1 PRHDT and CDR2 FYEKMQ (reference sequence). The CDR3 region has the DNA TGTGCCAGCAGCTTAGGGGGACAGGGGCTGCACGAGCAGTACTTC. It is translated as CASSLGGQGLHEQYF.

This chain uses TRBV5-1 with TRBJ2-3, with 12 nucleotides matching TRBD2. Germline lookup yields CDR1 SGHRS and CDR2 YFSETQ. The CDR3 runs 16 residues. V lost 0 bases and J lost 4; bases outside the gene matches: 3. The CDR3 protein is CASSLELAGGSDTQYF. CDR3 DNA: TGCGCCAGCAGCTTGGAACTAGCGGGGGGATCAGATACGCAGTATTTT.

The gene calls are TRBV7-9 and TRBJ2-5, with a possible D match to TRBD2 (6 bases). V gave up 0 bases and J gave up 0 bases, with 14 bases separating them. The CDR3 totals 17 residues. Germline CDR1 is SEHNR and CDR2 is FQNEAQ (reference sequence). CDR3 coding DNA: TGTGCCAGCAGCTTAGCTCCTGCCGCGGGGTACCAAGAGACCCAGTACTTC. It specifies CASSLAPAAGYQETQYF.

This clone appeared a few times. The chain has TRBV5-1 and TRBJ2-3, with D perhaps matching TRBD2 (5 bases). Germline values: CDR1 SGHRS, CDR2 YFSETQ. The V and J ends lost 4 bases and 2 bases respectively, with 11 bases between them. The CDR3 has 14 amino acids. CDR3 in amino acids: CASSQPGITDTQYF. The DNA for the CDR3 is TGCGCCAGCAGCCAACCGGGAATCACAGATACGCAGTATTTT.

This chain joins TRBV5-1 and TRBJ2-7, with 7 nucleotides matching TRBD1. CDR1 SGHRS and CDR2 YFSETQ come from the germline V gene. J gave up 2 bases and V 1 base, and 6 bases lay outside the gene matches. The CDR3 runs 15 residues. The CDR3 DNA follows: TGCGCCAGCAGCTTGACCGGGACAGCTACCTACGAGCAGTACTTC. As protein: CASSLTGTATYEQYF.

The rearrangement links TRBV19 to TRBJ2-3; D uncertain. Trimming left V 9 bases short and J 4 bases short, with 11 bases between. The CDR3 runs 12 residues. Germline CDR1 and CDR2: LNHDA and SQIVND (reference sequence). The CDR3 sequence is CARTQHSDTQYF. The CDR3 DNA sequence: TGTGCCAGGACGCAACATTCAGATACGCAGTATTTT.